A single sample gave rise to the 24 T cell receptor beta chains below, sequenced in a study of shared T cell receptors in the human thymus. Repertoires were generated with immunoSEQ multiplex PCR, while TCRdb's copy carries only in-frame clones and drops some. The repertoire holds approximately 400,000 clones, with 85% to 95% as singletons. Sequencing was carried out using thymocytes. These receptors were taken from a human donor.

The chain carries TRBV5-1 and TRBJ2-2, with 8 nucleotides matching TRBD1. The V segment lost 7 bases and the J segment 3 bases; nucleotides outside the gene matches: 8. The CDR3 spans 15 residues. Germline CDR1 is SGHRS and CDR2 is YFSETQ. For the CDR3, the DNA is TGCGCCAGCTCGAGACAGGGGCAGTACACCGGGGAGCTGTTTTTT. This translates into CASSRQGQYTGELFF.

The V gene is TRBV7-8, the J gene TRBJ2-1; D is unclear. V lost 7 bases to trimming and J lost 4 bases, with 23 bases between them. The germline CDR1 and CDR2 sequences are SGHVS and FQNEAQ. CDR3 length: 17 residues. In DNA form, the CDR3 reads TGTGCCAGCATCAGAGGTAGGGTAAAGTCTTCTTACAATGAGCAGTTCTTC. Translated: CASIRGRVKSSYNEQFF.

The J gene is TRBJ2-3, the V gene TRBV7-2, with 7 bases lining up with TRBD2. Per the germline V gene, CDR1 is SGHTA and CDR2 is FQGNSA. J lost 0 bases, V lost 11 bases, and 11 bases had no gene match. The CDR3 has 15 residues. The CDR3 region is CAPLRLASSTDTQYF. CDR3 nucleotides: TGTGCCCCGCTCCGACTAGCTTCTAGCACAGATACGCAGTATTTT.

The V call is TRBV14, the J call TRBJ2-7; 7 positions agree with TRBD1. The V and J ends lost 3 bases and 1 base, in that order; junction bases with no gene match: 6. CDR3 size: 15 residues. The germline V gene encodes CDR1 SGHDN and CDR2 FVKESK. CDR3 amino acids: CASSQPDRPSYEQYF. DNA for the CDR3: TGTGCCAGCAGCCAGCCGGACAGGCCTTCCTACGAGCAGTACTTC.

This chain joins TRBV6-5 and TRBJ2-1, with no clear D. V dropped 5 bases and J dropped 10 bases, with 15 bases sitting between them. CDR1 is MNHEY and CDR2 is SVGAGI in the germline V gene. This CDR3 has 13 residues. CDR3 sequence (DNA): TGTGCCAGCAGTCCGACAAATCCTACGGAGCAGTTCTTC. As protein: CASSPTNPTEQFF.

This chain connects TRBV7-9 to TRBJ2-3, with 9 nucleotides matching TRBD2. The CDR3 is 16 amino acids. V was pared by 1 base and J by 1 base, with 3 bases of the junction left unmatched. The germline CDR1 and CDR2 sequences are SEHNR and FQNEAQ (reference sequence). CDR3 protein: CASSLVRTSGTDTQYF. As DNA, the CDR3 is TGTGCCAGCAGCTTAGTGCGGACTAGCGGCACAGATACGCAGTATTTT.

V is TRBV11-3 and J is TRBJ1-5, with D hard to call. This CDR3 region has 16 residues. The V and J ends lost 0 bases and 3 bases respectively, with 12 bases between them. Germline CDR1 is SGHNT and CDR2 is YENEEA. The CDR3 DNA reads TGTGCCAGCAGCTTAGAACGCCGGATCCTCAATCAGCCCCAGCATTTT. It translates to CASSLERRILNQPQHF.

The CDR3 nucleotides read TGTGCCACCCGGAAGCTTAGCTCCTACAATGAGCAGTTCTTC. Translated, it gives CATRKLSSYNEQFF. The V and J genes are TRBV28 and TRBJ2-1; D gene uncertain. Trimming cost V 10 bases and J 0 bases, with 13 bases left between them. The CDR3 extends over 14 amino acids. Germline CDR1 and CDR2: MDHEN and SYDVKM.

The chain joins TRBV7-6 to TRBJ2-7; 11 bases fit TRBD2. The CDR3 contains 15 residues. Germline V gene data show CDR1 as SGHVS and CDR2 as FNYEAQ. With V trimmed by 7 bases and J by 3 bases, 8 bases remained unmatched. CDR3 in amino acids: CASTPGLAVLYEQYF. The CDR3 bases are TGTGCCAGCACCCCGGGACTAGCGGTCCTCTACGAGCAGTACTTC.

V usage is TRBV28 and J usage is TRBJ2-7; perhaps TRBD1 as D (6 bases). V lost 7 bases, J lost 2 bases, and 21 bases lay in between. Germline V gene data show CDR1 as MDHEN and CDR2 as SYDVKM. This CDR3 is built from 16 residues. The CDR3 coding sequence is TGTGCCAGCATTGGTTGGGGGCCCGAATGTGCCTACGAGCAGTACTTC. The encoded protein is CASIGWGPECAYEQYF.

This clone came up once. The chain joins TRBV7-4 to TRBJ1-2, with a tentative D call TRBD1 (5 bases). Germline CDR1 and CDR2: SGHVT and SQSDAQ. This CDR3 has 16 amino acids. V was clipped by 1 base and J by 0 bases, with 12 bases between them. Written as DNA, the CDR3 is TGTGCCAGCAGCTTAGGTCCAGGGAATACTAACTATGGCTACACCTTC. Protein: CASSLGPGNTNYGYTF.

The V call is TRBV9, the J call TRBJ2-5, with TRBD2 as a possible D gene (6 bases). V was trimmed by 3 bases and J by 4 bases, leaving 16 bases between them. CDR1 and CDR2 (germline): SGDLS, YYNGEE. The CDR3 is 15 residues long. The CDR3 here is CASSAGERGGETQYF. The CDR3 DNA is TGTGCCAGCAGCGCCGGGGAACGGGGAGGAGAGACCCAGTACTTC. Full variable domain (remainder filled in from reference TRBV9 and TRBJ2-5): DSGVTQTPKHLITATGQRVTLRCSPRSGDLSVYWYQQSLDQGLQFLIQYYNGEERAKGNILERFSAQQFPDLHSELNLSSLELGDSALYFCASSAGERGGETQYFGPGTRLLVL.

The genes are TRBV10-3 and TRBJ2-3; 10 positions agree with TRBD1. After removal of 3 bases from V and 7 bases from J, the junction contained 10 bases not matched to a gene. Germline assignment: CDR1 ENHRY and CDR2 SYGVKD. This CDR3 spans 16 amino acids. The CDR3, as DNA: TGTGCCATCAGTGAACCCAAGGGGACAGGGGCGTATACGCAGTATTTT. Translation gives CAISEPKGTGAYTQYF.

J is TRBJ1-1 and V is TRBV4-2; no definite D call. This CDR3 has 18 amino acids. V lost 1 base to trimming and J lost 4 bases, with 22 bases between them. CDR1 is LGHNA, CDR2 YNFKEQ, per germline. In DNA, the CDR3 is TGTGCCAGCAGCCAAGCCACACCCACCCAGGACCCTGGCACTGAAGCTTTCTTT. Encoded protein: CASSQATPTQDPGTEAFF.

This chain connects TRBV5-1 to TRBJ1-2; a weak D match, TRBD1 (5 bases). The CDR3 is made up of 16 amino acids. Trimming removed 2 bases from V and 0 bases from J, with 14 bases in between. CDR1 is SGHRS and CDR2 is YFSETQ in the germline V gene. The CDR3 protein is CASSLAGKWTNYGYTF. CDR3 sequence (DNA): TGCGCCAGCAGCTTAGCAGGGAAATGGACTAACTATGGCTACACCTTC. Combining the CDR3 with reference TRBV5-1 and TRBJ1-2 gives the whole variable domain KAGVTQTPRYLIKTRGQQVTLSCSPISGHRSVSWYQQTPGQGLQFLFEYFSETQRNKGNFPGRFSGRQFSNSRSEMNVSTLELGDSALYLCASSLAGKWTNYGYTFGSGTRLTVV.

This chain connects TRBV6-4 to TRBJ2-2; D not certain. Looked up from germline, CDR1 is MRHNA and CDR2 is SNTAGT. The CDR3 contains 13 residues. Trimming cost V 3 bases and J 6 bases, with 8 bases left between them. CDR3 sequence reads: CASSEGAAGELFF. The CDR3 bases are TGTGCCAGCAGTGAAGGAGCCGCCGGGGAGCTGTTTTTT.

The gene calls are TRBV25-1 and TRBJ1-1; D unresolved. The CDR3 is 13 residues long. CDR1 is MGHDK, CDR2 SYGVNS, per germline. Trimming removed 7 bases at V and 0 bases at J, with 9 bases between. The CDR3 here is CASMAPLNTEAFF. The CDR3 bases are TGTGCCAGCATGGCGCCTTTGAACACTGAAGCTTTCTTT.

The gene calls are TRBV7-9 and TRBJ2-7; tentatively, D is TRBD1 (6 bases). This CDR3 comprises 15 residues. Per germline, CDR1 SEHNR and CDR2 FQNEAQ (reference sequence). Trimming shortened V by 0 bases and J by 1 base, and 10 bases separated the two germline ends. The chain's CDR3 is CASSLAWTVSYEQYF. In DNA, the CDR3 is TGTGCCAGCAGCTTAGCCTGGACAGTTTCCTACGAGCAGTACTTC.

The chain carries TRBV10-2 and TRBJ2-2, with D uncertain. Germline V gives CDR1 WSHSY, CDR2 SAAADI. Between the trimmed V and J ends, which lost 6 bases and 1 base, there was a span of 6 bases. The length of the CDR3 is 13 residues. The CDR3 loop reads CASRPQNTGELFF. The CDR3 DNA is TGCGCCAGCAGACCCCAGAACACCGGGGAGCTGTTTTTT.

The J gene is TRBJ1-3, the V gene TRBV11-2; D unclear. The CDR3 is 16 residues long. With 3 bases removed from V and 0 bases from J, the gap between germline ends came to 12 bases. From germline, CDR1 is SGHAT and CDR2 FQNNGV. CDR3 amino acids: CASSFSPDPSGNTIYF. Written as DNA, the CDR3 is TGTGCCAGCAGCTTCTCGCCAGACCCCTCTGGAAACACCATATATTTT.

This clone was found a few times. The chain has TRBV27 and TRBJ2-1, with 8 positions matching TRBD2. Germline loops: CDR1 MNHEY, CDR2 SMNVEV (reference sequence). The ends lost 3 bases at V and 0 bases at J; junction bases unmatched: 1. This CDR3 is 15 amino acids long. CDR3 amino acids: CASSFGLASYNEQFF. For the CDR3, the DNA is TGTGCCAGCAGTTTCGGACTAGCCTCCTACAATGAGCAGTTCTTC.

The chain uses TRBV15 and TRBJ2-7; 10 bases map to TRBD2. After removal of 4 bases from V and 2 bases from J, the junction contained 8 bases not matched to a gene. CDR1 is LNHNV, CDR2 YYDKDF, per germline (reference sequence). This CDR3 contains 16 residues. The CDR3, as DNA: TGTGCCACCAGCAAATCCCTAGCGGGAGTTCCCTACGAGCAGTACTTC. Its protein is CATSKSLAGVPYEQYF. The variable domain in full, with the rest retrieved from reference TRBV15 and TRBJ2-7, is DAMVIQNPRYQVTQFGKPVTLSCSQTLNHNVMYWYQQKSSQAPKLLFHYYDKDFNNEADTPDNFQSRRPNTSFCFLDIRSPGLGDTAMYLCATSKSLAGVPYEQYFGPGTRLTVT.

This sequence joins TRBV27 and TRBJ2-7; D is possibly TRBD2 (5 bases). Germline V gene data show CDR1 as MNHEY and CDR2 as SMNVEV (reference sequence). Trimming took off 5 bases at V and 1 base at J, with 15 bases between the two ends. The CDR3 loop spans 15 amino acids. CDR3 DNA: TGTGCCAGCAGTCGCCTAGCCCTTAAGTCCTACGAGCAGTACTTC. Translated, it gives CASSRLALKSYEQYF.

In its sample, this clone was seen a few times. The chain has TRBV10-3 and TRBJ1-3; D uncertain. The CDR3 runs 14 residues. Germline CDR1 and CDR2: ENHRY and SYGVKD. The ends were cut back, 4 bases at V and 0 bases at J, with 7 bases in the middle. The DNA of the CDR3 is TGTGCCATCAGTGCCCTCCCCTCTGGAAACACCATATATTTT. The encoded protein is CAISALPSGNTIYF.